The rows below give T cell receptor beta chains drawn from one sample of a study of cytomegalovirus exposure and HLA in healthy donors. This table comes from immunoSEQ multiplex PCR, and its TCRdb copy is limited to in-frame clones, with some not included. The repertoire holds tens of thousands of clones, around 89% seen once, with 1.2% in the top ten. Specimen: PBMCs. The receptor set was obtained from a woman in her late teens or twenties in good health and CMV-seronegative. Each CDR3 is given without its conserved first and last residue. Size tells how often a clone was seen (once, few, many) or the class of an expanded clone, and some rows leave it out.

>.|TRBV5-8
ASSFGGHEQY
>.|TRBV5-1
ASSSQGSDNTEAF
>.|TRBV5-6
ASSLQATVVNIQY
>.|TRBV6-1
ASSEAAPTGFISTDTQY
>.|TRBV9
ASSRTGFAVGNTIY
>.|TRBV6-1
ASSGRQGFPDTQY
>.|TRBV4-2
ASSQAPGLAGGGTGELF
>.|TRBV21-1
AIRRDRGIQPQH
>.|TRBV29-1
SVAWRETQY
>.|TRBV6-1
ASSAGGEIYQPQH
>.|TRBV7-2
ASSLDYGEAF
>once|TRBV7-9
ASSLRRQVNTIY
>.|TRBV28
ASSYTEGSSYNSPLH
>.|TRBV5-5
ASRPGGFYTEAF
>.|TRBV11-1
ASGAWGEQY
>.|TRBV15
ATSRHSGGAVDTQY
>.|TRBV11-2
ASSWGSGSANTGELF
>.|TRBV10-3
AIGDRDNQPQH